The 15 T cell receptor beta chains below all came from one sample that was sequenced in a study of blood T cell repertoires in COVID-19. Repertoires were generated with immunoSEQ multiplex PCR, while TCRdb's copy carries only in-frame clones and drops some. The sample consists of under 65,000 clones, about 90% of them appearing once. Sequences were obtained from peripheral blood. The receptors were gathered from a woman of 80 years or more with COVID-19, enrolled during active disease.

This clone was observed a few times. The V call is TRBV27, the J call TRBJ2-3; 7 bases are a match to TRBD2. There are 14 residues in the CDR3. Losses at the gene ends were 5 bases for V and 3 bases for J; bases not matched to a gene: 5. Per the germline V gene, CDR1 is MNHEY and CDR2 is SMNVEV (reference sequence). The CDR3 loop is CASSARGKTDTQYF. In nucleotides, the CDR3 is TGTGCCAGCAGTGCGCGGGGGAAGACAGATACGCAGTATTTT.

The V and J genes are TRBV5-1 and TRBJ2-3, with TRBD2 matching over 9 bases. Germline lookup yields CDR1 SGHRS and CDR2 YFSETQ. Trimming removed 0 bases from V and 0 bases from J; junction bases left unmatched: 2. This CDR3 has 16 amino acids. This CDR3 is CASSLDSGGSTDTQYF. CDR3 coding DNA: TGCGCCAGCAGCTTGGATAGCGGGGGTAGCACAGATACGCAGTATTTT. The complete variable domain, with remaining parts taken from reference TRBV5-1 and TRBJ2-3, reads KAGVTQTPRYLIKTRGQQVTLSCSPISGHRSVSWYQQTPGQGLQFLFEYFSETQRNKGNFPGRFSGRQFSNSRSEMNVSTLELGDSALYLCASSLDSGGSTDTQYFGPGTRLTVL.

The chain has TRBV2 and TRBJ2-2, with 7 bases aligning to TRBD1. V was pared by 8 bases and J by 1 base, with 7 bases of the junction left unmatched. Germline values: CDR1 SNHLY, CDR2 FYNNEI. The CDR3 totals 15 residues. The CDR3 reads CASQPRTGNTGELFF. CDR3 in DNA: TGTGCCAGCCAACCAAGGACAGGGAACACCGGGGAGCTGTTTTTT.

This chain connects TRBV14 to TRBJ2-1; 7 nucleotides match TRBD1. This CDR3 has 17 amino acids. Germline lookup yields CDR1 SGHDN and CDR2 FVKESK. V lost 3 bases and J lost 0; bases outside the gene matches: 8. CDR3 DNA sequence: TGTGCCAGCAGCCAGTTGACAGGGAGTGGCTCCTACAATGAGCAGTTCTTC. It yields the protein CASSQLTGSGSYNEQFF.

The table lists this clone with a count of one. V usage is TRBV7-2 and J usage is TRBJ2-5, with 7 nucleotides matching TRBD1. Trimming removed 5 bases from V and 2 bases from J; junction bases left unmatched: 5. This CDR3 is 14 amino acids long. CDR1 is SGHTA and CDR2 is FQGNSA in the germline V gene. CDR3 residues: CASSRDRYQETQYF. CDR3 DNA sequence: TGTGCCAGCAGCAGGGACAGATATCAAGAGACCCAGTACTTC.

The gene calls are TRBV7-9 and TRBJ2-7, with TRBD2 as a possible D gene (5 bases). This CDR3 has 14 residues. With 5 bases removed from V and 1 base from J, the gap between germline ends came to 12 bases. Germline V gene sequence: CDR1 SEHNR, CDR2 FQNEAQ (reference sequence). This CDR3 is CASSHGEGSYEQYF. As DNA, the CDR3 is TGTGCCAGCAGCCATGGAGAGGGTTCCTACGAGCAGTACTTC.

V is TRBV5-1 and J is TRBJ1-2; 8 nucleotides match TRBD1. Unmatched junction bases numbered 2, after V lost 3 bases and J lost 7 bases. Germline CDR1 and CDR2: SGHRS and YFSETQ. The CDR3 loop spans 12 amino acids. The CDR3 reads CASSSQGVGYTF. CDR3 nucleotides: TGCGCCAGCAGCTCACAGGGGGTTGGCTACACCTTC.

The rearrangement joins TRBV6-5 to TRBJ1-2, with D possibly matching TRBD1 (5 bases). Germline V gene data show CDR1 as MNHEY and CDR2 as SVGAGI. This CDR3 contains 13 residues. The germline V and J ends were trimmed by 5 bases and 5 bases, with 12 bases remaining between them. CDR3 sequence reads: CASSPGWQYGYTF. The CDR3 nucleotides read TGTGCCAGCAGTCCAGGGTGGCAATATGGCTACACCTTC.

The V gene is TRBV2, the J gene TRBJ2-7; 9 bases line up with TRBD2. Trimming took 7 bases from V and 0 from J; bases not matched to a gene: 7. CDR3 length equals 15 residues. The germline V gene encodes CDR1 SNHLY and CDR2 FYNNEI. This CDR3 reads CASTFAGGSSYEQYF. In nucleotides, the CDR3 is TGTGCCAGCACATTCGCGGGGGGGAGCTCCTACGAGCAGTACTTC.

The chain links TRBV2 to TRBJ1-2; tentative D call: TRBD1 (5 bases). Germline V gene lookup returns CDR1 SNHLY and CDR2 FYNNEI. The CDR3 has 13 residues. The V and J ends lost 4 bases and 2 bases respectively, with 8 bases between them. CDR3: CASSVDINYGYTF. CDR3 bases: TGTGCCAGCAGTGTGGACATAAACTATGGCTACACCTTC.

The rearrangement links TRBV2 to TRBJ2-5; 9 nucleotides agree with TRBD2. CDR1 is SNHLY and CDR2 is FYNNEI in the germline V gene. J lost 2 bases, V lost 6 bases, and 10 bases had no gene match. The CDR3 spans 16 residues. The CDR3 bases are TGTGCCAGCAGCCAGATGAGGCTAGCGGGACAAGAGACCCAGTACTTC. It encodes CASSQMRLAGQETQYF.

This clone was seen once. The chain combines TRBV19 with TRBJ1-6, with D perhaps TRBD1 (6 bases). CDR1 and CDR2 (germline): LNHDA, SQIVND (reference sequence). The CDR3 has 14 amino acids. Deletions cut 10 bases from V and 4 bases from J, with 14 bases between. CDR3 loop: CATSSGQYNSPLHF. The DNA for the CDR3 is TGTGCCACGTCCTCGGGACAATATAATTCACCCCTCCACTTT.

This chain links TRBV18 with TRBJ2-2; 13 bases map to TRBD2. Per germline, CDR1 KGHSH and CDR2 LQKENI. This CDR3 has 16 amino acids. After removal of 6 bases from V and 4 bases from J, the junction contained 5 bases not matched to a gene. CDR3 bases: TGTGCCAGCTCGCCCGGGACTAGCGGGGCCACCGGGGAGCTGTTTTTT. This encodes CASSPGTSGATGELFF.

The V and J genes are TRBV5-6 and TRBJ1-5, with D possibly being TRBD1 (5 bases). CDR1 is SGHDT and CDR2 is YYEEEE in the germline V gene. The CDR3 length is 14 residues. Deletions cut 1 base from V and 5 bases from J, with 10 bases between. DNA for the CDR3: TGTGCCAGCAGCTTGACAGGAGGGGATCAGCCCCAGCATTTT. Translated: CASSLTGGDQPQHF. The full variable domain, rest sourced from reference TRBV5-6 and TRBJ1-5, is DAGVTQSPTHLIKTRGQQVTLRCSPKSGHDTVSWYQQALGQGPQFIFQYYEEEERQRGNFPDRFSGHQFPNYSSELNVNALLLGDSALYLCASSLTGGDQPQHFGDGTRLSIL.

The rearrangement joins TRBV27 to TRBJ1-4; TRBD1 matches at 7 bases. V lost 5 bases to trimming and J lost 7 bases; unmatched junction nucleotides: 7. The CDR3 is 14 amino acids. Germline V gives CDR1 MNHEY, CDR2 SMNVEV (reference sequence). The CDR3 region has the DNA TGTGCCAGCAGTGGAACAGGGGTTGCTGAAAAACTGTTTTTT. Its protein product is CASSGTGVAEKLFF.